The entry below gives a single TCR beta chain sequence along with its context. The method was immunoSEQ multiplex PCR; TCRdb's version includes in-frame clones alone and lacks a portion of them. The sample records fewer than 65,000 clones, more than 90% being singletons. The data were obtained in a study of T cell changes during pregnancy in multiple sclerosis. This CDR3 contains 11 residues. CDR1 and CDR2 (germline): MNHNY, SVGAGI (reference sequence). V gave up 2 bases and J gave up 8 bases, with 3 bases separating them. The genes are TRBV6-6 and TRBJ2-2; D uncertain. The sequence derives from a female donor in good health, enrolled as a control in a pregnancy study. Specimen: peripheral blood, collected in the first trimester of pregnancy. CDR3 region: CASSYRGELFF. CDR3 nucleotides: TGTGCCAGCAGTTACCGTGGGGAGCTGTTTTTT.